The sequence of this TCR beta chain was determined in a study of blood T cell repertoires in COVID-19. Across the study: Acute and convalescent COVID-19 samples came from the United States, Italy and Spain.

Per the study methods: Amplification from reference gene primers served as the basis for estimated nucleated cell counts. Clones were read by immunoSEQ multiplex PCR, and TCRdb kept only the in-frame ones, dropping some. That table gives V, J and clone size, and the DNA gave D and trimming. The sample consists of some 110,000 clones, 84% of them appearing once. V shed 4 bases and J 0 bases; nucleotides not matched to a gene: 10. Germline lookup yields CDR1 SGHAT and CDR2 FQNNGV. CDR3 length: 18 amino acids. The sequenced sample was PBMCs or T cells enriched from blood (not recorded which). The J gene is TRBJ2-2, the V gene TRBV11-2; 8 bases map to TRBD2. This clonotype was sampled from a woman aged 30 to 39 who had recovered from COVID-19. The DNA of the CDR3 is TGTGCCAGCAGCTCCTCAACATTTAGCGGGACGAACACCGGGGAGCTGTTTTTT. Protein sequence: CASSSSTFSGTNTGELFF.